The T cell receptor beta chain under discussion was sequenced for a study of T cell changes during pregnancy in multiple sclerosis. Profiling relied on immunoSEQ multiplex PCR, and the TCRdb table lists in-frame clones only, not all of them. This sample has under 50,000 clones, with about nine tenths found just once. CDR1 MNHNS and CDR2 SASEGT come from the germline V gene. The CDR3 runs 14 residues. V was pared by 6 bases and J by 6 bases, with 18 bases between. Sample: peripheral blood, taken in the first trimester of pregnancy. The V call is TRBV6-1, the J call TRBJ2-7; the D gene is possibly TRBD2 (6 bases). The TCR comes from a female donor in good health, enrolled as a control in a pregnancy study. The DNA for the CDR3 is TGTGCCAGCAGACCCGCCGGGCGGGGAGGCGAGCAGTACTTC. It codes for CASRPAGRGGEQYF.